This TCR beta chain was identified in a study of blood T cell repertoires in COVID-19. Original analysis: The assay estimated nucleated cells by amplifying reference gene primers. Libraries were prepared by immunoSEQ multiplex PCR; TCRdb keeps only in-frame clonotypes and omits some of them. V and J calls and clone size are as listed in that table; D and trimming were resolved from the DNA. The table includes about 160,000 clones, around 87% detected once. The V and J ends lost 1 base and 0 bases, in that order; junction bases with no gene match: 5. There are 17 residues in the CDR3. The V gene's germline CDR1 is LGHDT and CDR2 YNNKEL (reference sequence). Patients at the Seattle site were enrolled during active infection and followed longitudinally.

The receptor was derived from a woman aged 70-85 years with COVID-19, enrolled during active disease. The J gene is TRBJ2-1, the V gene TRBV3-1 (or the pseudogene TRBV3-2); 8 bases match TRBD1. The source material was peripheral blood. CDR3 DNA sequence: TGTGCCAGCAGCCAAGTTGGCAGGGGGCCCTCCTACAATGAGCAGTTCTTC. Translated, it gives CASSQVGRGPSYNEQFF.